These 28 T cell receptor beta chains originate from one sample sequenced in a study of shared clonotypes between healthy human individuals. Sequencing was performed with immunoSEQ multiplex PCR; in TCRdb, only in-frame clones are kept and a portion is missing. The sample yields some 530,000 clones, approximately 80% seen once. The specimen sequenced was PBMCs. The receptor source for this set is a woman in her thirties or forties in good health. Some clones in this sample may be carry-over from other donors' samples.

The chain has TRBV7-3 and TRBJ2-5, with TRBD1 matching over 8 bases. V was clipped by 4 bases and J by 3 bases; unmatched bases: 10. The CDR3 is made up of 16 amino acids. Germline V gene data show CDR1 as SGHTA and CDR2 as FQGTGA. The CDR3 DNA follows: TGTGCCAGCAGCTGTCGACAGGGACAGGCAAAAGAGACCCAGTACTTC. The encoded protein is CASSCRQGQAKETQYF.

The chain is built from TRBV15 and TRBJ1-5; no definite D call. The CDR3 contains 18 residues. Germline V CDR1 and CDR2: LNHNV, YYDKDF (reference sequence). V lost 0 bases to trimming and J lost 2 bases, with 17 bases between them. CDR3 loop: CATSRDSPVNRGNQPQHF. CDR3 DNA: TGTGCCACCAGCAGAGATTCTCCAGTAAACCGCGGCAATCAGCCCCAGCATTTT.

The rearrangement joins TRBV18 to TRBJ2-5; the match to TRBD1 covers 9 bases. The CDR3 length is 15 residues. In germline, CDR1 is KGHSH, CDR2 LQKENI. The J segment lost 5 bases and the V segment lost 6 bases, leaving 10 bases of the junction unmatched. For the CDR3, the DNA is TGTGCCAGCTCTCCCCGGGACAGGGTAATCGAGACCCAGTACTTC. Amino acid sequence: CASSPRDRVIETQYF.

Note on this clone: The sample carries other DNA sequences with the same CDR3. The chain is built from TRBV6-5 and TRBJ2-3; D possibly corresponds to TRBD2 (5 bases). CDR1 MNHEY and CDR2 SVGAGI come from the germline V gene. Trimming pared 2 bases from V and 6 bases from J, leaving 9 bases between. The CDR3 consists of 13 residues. CDR3: CASSYPGVDTQYF. CDR3 coding DNA: TGTGCCAGCAGTTACCCCGGGGTGGATACGCAGTATTTT.

Concerning this clone: The junction departs from the called germline gene at one end, perhaps through a read error. The chain combines TRBV7-9 with TRBJ2-3; 9 bases match TRBD2. In germline, CDR1 is SEHNR, CDR2 FQNEAQ (reference sequence). The CDR3 loop spans 12 amino acids. CDR3 region: CSGLAFTDTQYF. For the CDR3, the DNA is TGCTCGGGACTAGCCTTTACAGATACGCAGTATTTT.

The chain carries TRBV30 and TRBJ1-4; 7 bases line up with TRBD1. The trim removed 7 bases at V and 7 bases at J, leaving 15 bases unmatched. This CDR3 has 15 residues. Germline CDR1 GTSNPN, CDR2 SVGIG (reference sequence). This CDR3 is CAFNTDRARGEKLFF. The CDR3, as DNA: TGTGCCTTTAACACAGACAGGGCGCGCGGTGAAAAACTGTTTTTT.

With regard to this clone: The identical CDR3 is also encoded by other nucleotide sequences in the sample. The genes are TRBV28 and TRBJ1-2; D remains unclear. V gave up 2 bases and J gave up 4 bases, with 5 bases separating them. CDR3 length equals 12 residues. CDR1 and CDR2 from the germline V gene are MDHEN and SYDVKM. This CDR3 reads CASSLGVYGYTF. CDR3 bases: TGTGCCAGCAGTTTAGGGGTCTATGGCTACACCTTC.

This clone turned up a few times. The chain employs TRBV7-9 and TRBJ1-2; D is perhaps TRBD1 (6 bases). Deletions cut 7 bases from V and 6 bases from J, with 12 bases between. Germline values: CDR1 SEHNR, CDR2 FQNEAQ (reference sequence). The CDR3 extends over 12 amino acids. In DNA form, the CDR3 reads TGTGCCAGCAACAGGGTAACGGATGGCTACACCTTC. It codes for CASNRVTDGYTF.

Notes on this clone: A single base is all that separates this from a far larger clone, so a read error is likely. This chain links TRBV11-3 with TRBJ1-2, with 7 bases fitting TRBD1. The CDR3 spans 12 residues. CDR1 SGHNT and CDR2 YENEEA come from the germline V gene. V lost 8 bases, J lost 9 bases, and 9 bases stayed unmatched. CDR3 region: CASGVGQASYTF. Written as DNA, the CDR3 is TGTGCCAGCGGCGTCGGACAGGCTAGCTACACCTTC. The complete variable domain, with remaining parts taken from reference TRBV11-3 and TRBJ1-2, reads EAGVVQSPRYKIIEKKQPVAFWCNPISGHNTLYWYLQNLGQGPELLIRYENEEAVDDSQLPKDRFSAERLKGVDSTLKIQPAELGDSAVYLCASGVGQASYTFGSGTRLTVV.

The CDR3 nucleotides are TGTGCCAGCAGTGTAGCGGGAGGGCCACACGAGCAGTACTTC. Protein product: CASSVAGGPHEQYF. This chain joins TRBV2 and TRBJ2-7; 11 nucleotides match TRBD2. This CDR3 region has 14 residues. The V and J ends lost 4 bases and 5 bases, in that order; junction bases with no gene match: 4. Germline V gene sequence: CDR1 SNHLY, CDR2 FYNNEI.

V gene TRBV27 combines with J gene TRBJ1-5; no clear D gene. Between the trimmed V and J ends, which lost 6 bases and 3 bases, there was a span of 15 bases. Per the germline V gene, CDR1 is MNHEY and CDR2 is SMNVEV (reference sequence). The CDR3 spans 15 residues. In DNA, the CDR3 is TGTGCCAGCAGACAAACCGGGAGCCCCAATCAGCCCCAGCATTTT. Its translation: CASRQTGSPNQPQHF.

The table lists this clone with many counts. The genes are TRBV13 and TRBJ2-7, with D tentatively TRBD1 (5 bases). The V end was cut by 2 bases, the J end by 3 bases, with 11 bases between. CDR3 length: 14 amino acids. Per the germline V gene, CDR1 is PRHDT and CDR2 is FYEKMQ (reference sequence). CDR3 region: CASSLRGHYYEQYF. The CDR3, as DNA: TGTGCCAGCAGCTTAAGGGGCCACTACTACGAGCAGTACTTC.

The chain is built from TRBV5-4 and TRBJ2-7, with D possibly being TRBD2 (5 bases). The germline CDR1 and CDR2 sequences are SGHNT and YYREEE (reference sequence). V gave up 0 bases and J gave up 0 bases, with 13 bases separating them. CDR3 length: 16 residues. In DNA form, the CDR3 reads TGTGCCAGCAGCTTGGGCGGGCCGGACCTCTCCTACGAGCAGTACTTC. Its translation is CASSLGGPDLSYEQYF.

The V and J genes are TRBV19 and TRBJ1-1; unclear D gene. CDR1 and CDR2 (germline): LNHDA, SQIVND (reference sequence). The V gene lost 4 bases and the J gene lost 4 bases, with 13 bases spanning the gap. The CDR3 has 14 residues. The CDR3 reads CASSRQRSGTEAFF. CDR3 DNA sequence: TGTGCCAGTAGTAGGCAGCGCAGCGGCACTGAAGCTTTCTTT.

The CDR3 protein is CAISEWGQRETQYF. As DNA, the CDR3 is TGTGCCATCAGTGAGTGGGGTCAGAGGGAGACCCAGTACTTC. The rearrangement joins TRBV10-3 to TRBJ2-5; D is undetermined. The CDR3 has 14 amino acids. Trimming removed 1 base from V and 5 bases from J, with 11 bases in between. Germline V gene data show CDR1 as ENHRY and CDR2 as SYGVKD.

CDR3 nucleotides: TGTGCCAGCAGCCCCGGGAGAGCGGTACAGGCAGATACGCAGTATTTT. As protein: CASSPGRAVQADTQYF. The rearrangement joins TRBV7-9 to TRBJ2-3; D is possibly TRBD2 (6 bases). Germline lookup yields CDR1 SEHNR and CDR2 FQNEAQ (reference sequence). The CDR3 consists of 16 residues. V was shortened by 5 bases and J by 4 bases, with 19 bases between the two germline ends. The variable domain in full, completed from reference TRBV7-9 and TRBJ2-3, reads DTGVSQNPRHKITKRGQNVTFRCDPISEHNRLYWYRQTLGQGPEFLTYFQNEAQLEKSRLLSDRFSAERPKGSFSTLEIQRTEQGDSAMYLCASSPGRAVQADTQYFGPGTRLTVL.

In its sample, this clone was seen once. The junction departs from the called germline gene at one end, perhaps through a read error. V usage is TRBV7-7 and J usage is TRBJ2-1; the D gene is possibly TRBD2 (7 bases). The length of the CDR3 is 15 residues. CDR1 is SSHAT and CDR2 is FNYEAQ in the germline V gene (reference sequence). The CDR3 reads CASSLEAGARHEQFF. DNA for the CDR3: TGTGCTAGCAGCTTAGAGGCGGGGGCCCGCCATGAGCAGTTCTTC.

V and J are TRBV5-4 and TRBJ2-5, with D uncertain. The CDR3 runs 17 residues. Trimming took 0 bases from V and 1 from J, leaving 16 bases between them. The germline V gene has CDR1 SGHNT and CDR2 YYREEE (reference sequence). CDR3 sequence: CASSLGIAGSTQETQYF. The CDR3 coding sequence is TGTGCCAGCAGCTTGGGAATAGCCGGCTCCACCCAAGAGACCCAGTACTTC. The full variable domain, in which reference TRBV5-4 and TRBJ2-5 provide the parts outside the CDR3, is ETGVTQSPTHLIKTRGQQVTLRCSSQSGHNTVSWYQQALGQGPQFIFQYYREEENGRGNFPPRFSGLQFPNYSSELNVNALELDDSALYLCASSLGIAGSTQETQYFGPGTRLLVL.

The chain carries TRBV13 and TRBJ2-3; a possible D gene is TRBD1 (5 bases). In germline, CDR1 is PRHDT, CDR2 FYEKMQ (reference sequence). The CDR3 has 15 residues. V gave up 0 bases and J gave up 8 bases, with 15 bases separating them. CDR3 bases: TGTGCCAGCAGCTTAGGGTCCGGTGTGCAGGGTACGCAGTATTTT. Its translation is CASSLGSGVQGTQYF.

The chain is built from TRBV5-1 and TRBJ2-6; D gene unclear. The CDR3 has 14 residues. Germline loops: CDR1 SGHRS, CDR2 YFSETQ. Trimming removed 1 base from V and 0 bases from J, with 2 bases in between. Here the CDR3 DNA reads TGCGCCAGCAGCTTGCGCTCTGGGGCCAACGTCCTGACTTTC. Its protein is CASSLRSGANVLTF.

The genes are TRBV4-1 and TRBJ1-1; D gene unclear. Germline CDR1 is MGHRA and CDR2 is YSYEKL. This CDR3 is built from 13 residues. Trimming stripped 0 bases from V and 8 bases from J, with 10 bases between. In DNA, the CDR3 is TGCGCCAGCAGCCAAGAGGGAGGTGCCGAAGCTTTCTTT. Translating it yields CASSQEGGAEAFF.

The sample holds a few counts of this clone. The gene calls are TRBV30 and TRBJ1-1; D unclear. Germline assignment: CDR1 GTSNPN and CDR2 SVGIG (reference sequence). With 8 bases removed from V and 1 base from J, the gap between germline ends came to 17 bases. The length of the CDR3 is 14 residues. The CDR3: CAGSKGPRNTEAFF. The CDR3 DNA follows: TGTGCCGGATCCAAAGGCCCGCGGAACACTGAAGCTTTCTTT.

On this clone itself: The same CDR3 is also encoded by other DNA sequences in this sample. The chain recombines TRBV2 with TRBJ1-5, with D uncertain. The CDR3 is made up of 13 amino acids. V was clipped by 1 base and J by 4 bases, with 5 bases between them. Germline V gene data show CDR1 as SNHLY and CDR2 as FYNNEI. DNA of the CDR3: TGTGCCAGCAGTGAAGGGGGTAATCAGCCCCAGCATTTT. This translates into CASSEGGNQPQHF.

This clone was counted only a few times. The chain uses TRBV5-1 and TRBJ2-6, with D perhaps matching TRBD1 (6 bases). The CDR3 has 18 residues. V lost 0 bases and J 0 bases, leaving 13 bases between the germline ends. Germline V gives CDR1 SGHRS, CDR2 YFSETQ. The CDR3 protein is CASSLVGTTLSGANVLTF. CDR3 DNA sequence: TGCGCCAGCAGCTTGGTCGGGACAACGCTCTCTGGGGCCAACGTCCTGACTTTC.

The chain has TRBV4-2 and TRBJ2-1; the D is unclear. The CDR3 has 13 residues. Germline assignment: CDR1 LGHNA and CDR2 YNFKEQ. Trimming pared 5 bases from V and 15 bases from J, leaving 20 bases between. CDR3 DNA: TGTGCCAGCAGCACCTGGACCGCCGGTCTCTTGTTCTTC. This sequence encodes CASSTWTAGLLFF.

With respect to this clone: In the same sample, other DNA sequences code for this CDR3. In nucleotides, the CDR3 is TGCGCCAGCAGCCTTACCCTTGACCGGGACGACGAGCAGTACTTC. This gives the protein CASSLTLDRDDEQYF. The chain couples TRBV4-3 to TRBJ2-7, with D possibly called TRBD1 or TRBD2 (5 bases each). Germline V lookup: CDR1 LGHNA, CDR2 YSLEER. The CDR3 has 15 residues. V lost 4 bases and J lost 5, with 18 bases in between.

Here the CDR3 DNA reads TGCGCCAGCAGCTTCCGGACAGGGTTCGACGAGCAGTACTTC. This codes for CASSFRTGFDEQYF. The V and J genes are TRBV5-1 and TRBJ2-7; TRBD1 matches 8 bases. This CDR3 region has 14 residues. V was clipped by 2 bases and J by 5 bases; unmatched bases: 6. Per the germline V gene, CDR1 is SGHRS and CDR2 is YFSETQ.

Turning to this clone: The same CDR3 arises from other DNA sequences in this sample as well. The rearrangement joins TRBV28 to TRBJ1-2; TRBD1 agrees at 11 bases. V was clipped by 2 bases and J by 4 bases; unmatched bases: 0. Germline lookup yields CDR1 MDHEN and CDR2 SYDVKM. This CDR3 contains 14 residues. The CDR3 bases are TGTGCCAGCAGTTTAGGGACAGGGGGCTATGGCTACACCTTC. Its protein is CASSLGTGGYGYTF.